This T cell receptor beta chain came from a study of blood T cell repertoires in COVID-19. Study context: Samples of COVID-19 (acute and convalescent) were obtained from the United States, Italy and Spain. The cDNA or gDNA used as material had been derived from T cells, B-cell-depleted T cells, or PBMCs.

Study processing details: For nucleated cells, counts were estimated from reference gene primer amplification. Only in-frame clones appear in the TCRdb table, and some are missing; sequencing was by immunoSEQ multiplex PCR. Clone size and the V and J calls come from that table; the DNA yielded D and trimming. Of fewer than 85,000 clones listed, roughly 80% were seen once; the top ten hold approximately 5%. Germline V lookup: CDR1 SGHNT, CDR2 YYREEE (reference sequence). After removal of 4 bases from V and 2 bases from J, the junction contained 4 bases not matched to a gene. The CDR3 is 15 amino acids. There are a few counts of this clone.

The sequence was obtained from a woman older than 75 with active or convalescent COVID-19. The chain joins TRBV5-4 to TRBJ2-5, with 11 bases identical to TRBD2. Source material: peripheral blood. Here the CDR3 DNA reads TGTGCCAGCAGCGTGAGGACTAGCGGGCAAGAGACCCAGTACTTC. As protein: CASSVRTSGQETQYF.